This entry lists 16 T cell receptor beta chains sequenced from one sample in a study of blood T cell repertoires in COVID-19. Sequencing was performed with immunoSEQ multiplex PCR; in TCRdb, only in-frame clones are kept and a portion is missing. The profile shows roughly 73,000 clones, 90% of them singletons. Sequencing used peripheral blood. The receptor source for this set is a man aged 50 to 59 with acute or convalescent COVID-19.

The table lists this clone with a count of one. CDR3 DNA: TGTGCCAGCTCACCACCGGTCACAGGGGGGGTATACAATGAGCAGTTCTTC. Protein: CASSPPVTGGVYNEQFF. The chain carries TRBV18 and TRBJ2-1, with D maybe TRBD1 (8 bases). Germline CDR1 is KGHSH and CDR2 is LQKENI. This CDR3 region has 17 residues. Between the trimmed V and J ends, which lost 0 bases and 4 bases, there was a span of 16 bases.

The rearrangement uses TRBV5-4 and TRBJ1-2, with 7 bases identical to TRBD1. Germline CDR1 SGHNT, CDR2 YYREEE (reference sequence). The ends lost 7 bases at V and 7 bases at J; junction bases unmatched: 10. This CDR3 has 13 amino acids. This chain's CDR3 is CASVRQGGPGYTF. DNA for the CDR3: TGTGCCAGCGTACGACAGGGTGGTCCTGGCTACACCTTC.

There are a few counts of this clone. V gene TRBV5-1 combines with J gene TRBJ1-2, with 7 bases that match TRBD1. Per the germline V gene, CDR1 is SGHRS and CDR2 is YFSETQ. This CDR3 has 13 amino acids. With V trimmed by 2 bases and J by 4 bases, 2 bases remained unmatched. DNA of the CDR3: TGCGCCAGCAGCTTAAAGGGGGCCTATGGCTACACCTTC. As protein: CASSLKGAYGYTF. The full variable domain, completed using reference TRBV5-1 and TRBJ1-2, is KAGVTQTPRYLIKTRGQQVTLSCSPISGHRSVSWYQQTPGQGLQFLFEYFSETQRNKGNFPGRFSGRQFSNSRSEMNVSTLELGDSALYLCASSLKGAYGYTFGSGTRLTVV.

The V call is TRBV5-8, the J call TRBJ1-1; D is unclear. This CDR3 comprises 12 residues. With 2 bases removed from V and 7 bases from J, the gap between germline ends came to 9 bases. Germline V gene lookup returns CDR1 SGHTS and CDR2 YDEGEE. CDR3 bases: TGTGCCAGCAGCTTCAGGCTTATTGAAGCTTTCTTT. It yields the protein CASSFRLIEAFF.

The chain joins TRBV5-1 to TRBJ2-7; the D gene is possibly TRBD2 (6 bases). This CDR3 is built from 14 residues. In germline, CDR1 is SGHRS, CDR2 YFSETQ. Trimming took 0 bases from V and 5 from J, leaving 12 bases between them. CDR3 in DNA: TGCGCCAGCAGCTTGGCCGGGAGTCCCAACGAGCAGTACTTC. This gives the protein CASSLAGSPNEQYF.

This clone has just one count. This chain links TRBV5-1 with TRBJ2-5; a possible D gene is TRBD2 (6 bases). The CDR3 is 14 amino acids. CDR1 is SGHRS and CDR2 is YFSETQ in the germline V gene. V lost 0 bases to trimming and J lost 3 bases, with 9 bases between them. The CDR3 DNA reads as TGCGCCAGCAGCTTGGGTGGGACTGAAGAGACCCAGTACTTC. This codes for CASSLGGTEETQYF.

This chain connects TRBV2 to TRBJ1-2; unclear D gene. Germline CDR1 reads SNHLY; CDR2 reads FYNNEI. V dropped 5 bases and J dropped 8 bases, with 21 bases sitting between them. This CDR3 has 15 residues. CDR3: CASSPWARGAEGYTF. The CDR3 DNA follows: TGTGCCAGCAGTCCATGGGCCCGCGGAGCGGAAGGCTACACCTTC. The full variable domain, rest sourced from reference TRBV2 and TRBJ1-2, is EPEVTQTPSHQVTQMGQEVILRCVPISNHLYFYWYRQILGQKVEFLVSFYNNEISEKSEIFDDQFSVERPDGSNFTLKIRSTKLEDSAMYFCASSPWARGAEGYTFGSGTRLTVV.

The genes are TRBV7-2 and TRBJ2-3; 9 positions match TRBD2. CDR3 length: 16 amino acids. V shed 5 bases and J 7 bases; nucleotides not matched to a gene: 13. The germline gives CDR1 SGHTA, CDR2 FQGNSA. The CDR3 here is CASSPAGTSLRNTQYF. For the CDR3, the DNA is TGTGCCAGCAGCCCAGCCGGGACTAGCCTACGAAATACGCAGTATTTT.

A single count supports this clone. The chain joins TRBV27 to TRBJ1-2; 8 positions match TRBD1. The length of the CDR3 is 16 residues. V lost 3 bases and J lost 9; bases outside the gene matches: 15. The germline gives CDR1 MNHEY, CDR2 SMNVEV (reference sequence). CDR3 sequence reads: CASSFLTPTGVNSYTF. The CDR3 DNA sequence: TGTGCCAGCAGTTTTCTCACCCCGACAGGGGTTAATAGCTACACCTTC.

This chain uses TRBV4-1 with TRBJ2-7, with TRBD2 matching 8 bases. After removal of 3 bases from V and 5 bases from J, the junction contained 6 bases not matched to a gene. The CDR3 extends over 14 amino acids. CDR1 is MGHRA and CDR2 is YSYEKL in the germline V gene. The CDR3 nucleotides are TGCGCCAGCAGCCACGGGACTAGGAGTAACGAGCAGTACTTC. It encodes CASSHGTRSNEQYF.

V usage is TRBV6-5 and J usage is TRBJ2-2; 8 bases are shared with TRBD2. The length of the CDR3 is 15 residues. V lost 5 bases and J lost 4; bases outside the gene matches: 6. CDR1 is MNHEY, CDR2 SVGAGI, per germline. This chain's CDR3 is CASSLNSGVTGELFF. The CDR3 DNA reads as TGTGCCAGCAGTCTCAATAGCGGGGTCACCGGGGAGCTGTTTTTT.

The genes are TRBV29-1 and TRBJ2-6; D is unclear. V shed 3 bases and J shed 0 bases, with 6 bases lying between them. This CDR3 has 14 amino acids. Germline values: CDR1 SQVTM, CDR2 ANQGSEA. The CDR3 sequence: CSVDASSGANVLTF. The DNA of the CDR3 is TGCAGCGTTGATGCGAGCTCTGGGGCCAACGTCCTGACTTTC. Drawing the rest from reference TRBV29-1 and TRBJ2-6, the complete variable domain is SAVISQKPSRDICQRGTSLTIQCQVDSQVTMMFWYRQQPGQSLTLIATANQGSEATYESGFVIDKFPISRPNLTFSTLTVSNMSPEDSSIYLCSVDASSGANVLTFGAGSRLTVL.

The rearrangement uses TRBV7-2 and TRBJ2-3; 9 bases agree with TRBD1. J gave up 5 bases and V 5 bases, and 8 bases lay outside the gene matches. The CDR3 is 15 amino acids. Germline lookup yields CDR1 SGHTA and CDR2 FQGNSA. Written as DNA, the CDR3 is TGTGCCAGCAGCAAACAACAGGGGGCCGTAGATACGCAGTATTTT. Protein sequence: CASSKQQGAVDTQYF.

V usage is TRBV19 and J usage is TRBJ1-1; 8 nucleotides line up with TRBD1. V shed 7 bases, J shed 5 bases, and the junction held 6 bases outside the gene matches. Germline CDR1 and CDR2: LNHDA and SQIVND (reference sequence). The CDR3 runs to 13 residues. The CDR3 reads CASNGQGGTEAFF. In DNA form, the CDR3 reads TGTGCCAGTAATGGACAGGGAGGGACTGAAGCTTTCTTT.

CDR3 sequence: CASSLVIGGRGVETQYF. CDR3 nucleotide sequence: TGTGCCAGCAGCTTAGTGATAGGAGGGAGAGGGGTAGAGACCCAGTACTTC. The chain combines TRBV7-8 with TRBJ2-5; possible D gene TRBD2, 6 bases. This CDR3 contains 17 residues. Trimming left V 1 base short and J 4 bases short, with 19 bases between. CDR1 is SGHVS and CDR2 is FQNEAQ in the germline V gene.

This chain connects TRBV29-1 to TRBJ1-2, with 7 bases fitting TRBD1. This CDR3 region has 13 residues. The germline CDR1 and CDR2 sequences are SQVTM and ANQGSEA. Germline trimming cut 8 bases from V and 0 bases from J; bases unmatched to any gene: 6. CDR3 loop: CSTPGQTNYGYTF. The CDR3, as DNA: TGCAGCACTCCGGGACAGACTAACTATGGCTACACCTTC.